A selection of T cell receptor beta chains follows, all from one sample in a study of blood T cell repertoires in COVID-19. Method: immunoSEQ multiplex PCR; TCRdb's copy keeps in-frame clones and lacks some. The sample has some 110,000 clones, roughly nine tenths seen once. The material sequenced was peripheral blood. All receptors derive from a human donor in a cohort sampled during active COVID-19. CDR3s leave out the opening cysteine and the closing phenylalanine or tryptophan.

CDR3 protein,J gene,V gene
ASSIDRDSSYEQY,TRBJ2-7,TRBV19
AWSVSGSTEAF,TRBJ1-1,TRBV30
ASIQSRDRGETQY,TRBJ2-5,TRBV6-5
ASSLSRDRETSPLH,TRBJ1-6,TRBV5-4
ASSFSWGREKLF,TRBJ1-4,TRBV5-6
ASSERVDQPQH,TRBJ1-5,TRBV5-1
ASSPHRTGNGEKLF,TRBJ1-4,TRBV3-1/TRBV3-2
ASSQVGRVSMNTEAF,TRBJ1-1,TRBV4-1
ASSPDRFYGYT,TRBJ1-2,TRBV14
ASSQRTSGYNEQF,TRBJ2-1,TRBV14
ASSQVQARLALDTGELF,TRBJ2-2,TRBV4-2
ASSTGSGNTIY,TRBJ1-3,TRBV3-1/TRBV3-2
ASSGGTSGTRSF,TRBJ2-1,TRBV28
ASSQVNRVDNSPLH,TRBJ1-6,TRBV4-1
ASSSPGQMEQF,TRBJ2-1,TRBV7-2
ASSRDRGDGYT,TRBJ1-2,TRBV7-8
ASSDSATKSYNEQF,TRBJ2-1,TRBV6-4
ASSLERDLGTGLSRFTNEQF,TRBJ2-1,TRBV13
ASSLALITGTDTQY,TRBJ2-3,TRBV13
ASSPPAGGPHEQY,TRBJ2-7,TRBV27
ASSEAFPPGWADYTGELF,TRBJ2-2,TRBV2
AIRGGQGYEQY,TRBJ2-7,TRBV10-3
ASSQGGPLRRVGETQY,TRBJ2-5,TRBV14
ASSPPGGGSNTEAF,TRBJ1-1,TRBV18
ASSSANRVRYGYT,TRBJ1-2,TRBV5-4
ASSRTGTPNHNTEAF,TRBJ1-1,TRBV7-2
ASRGTTNQPQH,TRBJ1-5,TRBV19
SAGANEQY,TRBJ2-7,TRBV20-1
ASSSQTGGYGYT,TRBJ1-2,TRBV7-9
ASSILGGQNTGELF,TRBJ2-2,TRBV2
ASSARLDNEQF,TRBJ2-1,TRBV6-2/TRBV6-3
ASSLAGTIDTQY,TRBJ2-3,TRBV6-5
ASSFIQTSGVLDTQY,TRBJ2-3,TRBV5-5
ASSFHRGIQPQH,TRBJ1-5,TRBV28
ASSLATGAPQGGEY,TRBJ2-7,TRBV11-2
ASKASSGRRETQY,TRBJ2-5,TRBV19
ASSLLSNQPQH,TRBJ1-5,TRBV6-5
AGSRGHQETQY,TRBJ2-5,TRBV3-1/TRBV3-2
ASSHTGDRGAETQY,TRBJ2-5,TRBV9
ASSPGTGDLNYGYT,TRBJ1-2,TRBV11-2
ASSGGTGGFGGYT,TRBJ1-2,TRBV19
ASNSGTTNTGELF,TRBJ2-2,TRBV5-1
ASRPNRITGELF,TRBJ2-2,TRBV19
ASSLQAGSGKTQY,TRBJ2-5,TRBV7-2
ASSGSGGAYNEQF,TRBJ2-1,TRBV19
ASSPPGGGNTIY,TRBJ1-3,TRBV11-2
ASSLAARSTDTQY,TRBJ2-3,TRBV7-2
ASSQGQGGSNQPQH,TRBJ1-5,TRBV5-1
SAGPYGYT,TRBJ1-2,TRBV20-1
ASSYGGGGGNEQY,TRBJ2-7,TRBV6-5
ASSSDRDRGADTQY,TRBJ2-3,TRBV6-5
ASSWDRRGYT,TRBJ1-2,TRBV2
ATSRGFSDTYNEQF,TRBJ2-1,TRBV15
ASCAGGQPQH,TRBJ1-5,TRBV19
ARSSSGGEYNEQF,TRBJ2-1,TRBV5-3